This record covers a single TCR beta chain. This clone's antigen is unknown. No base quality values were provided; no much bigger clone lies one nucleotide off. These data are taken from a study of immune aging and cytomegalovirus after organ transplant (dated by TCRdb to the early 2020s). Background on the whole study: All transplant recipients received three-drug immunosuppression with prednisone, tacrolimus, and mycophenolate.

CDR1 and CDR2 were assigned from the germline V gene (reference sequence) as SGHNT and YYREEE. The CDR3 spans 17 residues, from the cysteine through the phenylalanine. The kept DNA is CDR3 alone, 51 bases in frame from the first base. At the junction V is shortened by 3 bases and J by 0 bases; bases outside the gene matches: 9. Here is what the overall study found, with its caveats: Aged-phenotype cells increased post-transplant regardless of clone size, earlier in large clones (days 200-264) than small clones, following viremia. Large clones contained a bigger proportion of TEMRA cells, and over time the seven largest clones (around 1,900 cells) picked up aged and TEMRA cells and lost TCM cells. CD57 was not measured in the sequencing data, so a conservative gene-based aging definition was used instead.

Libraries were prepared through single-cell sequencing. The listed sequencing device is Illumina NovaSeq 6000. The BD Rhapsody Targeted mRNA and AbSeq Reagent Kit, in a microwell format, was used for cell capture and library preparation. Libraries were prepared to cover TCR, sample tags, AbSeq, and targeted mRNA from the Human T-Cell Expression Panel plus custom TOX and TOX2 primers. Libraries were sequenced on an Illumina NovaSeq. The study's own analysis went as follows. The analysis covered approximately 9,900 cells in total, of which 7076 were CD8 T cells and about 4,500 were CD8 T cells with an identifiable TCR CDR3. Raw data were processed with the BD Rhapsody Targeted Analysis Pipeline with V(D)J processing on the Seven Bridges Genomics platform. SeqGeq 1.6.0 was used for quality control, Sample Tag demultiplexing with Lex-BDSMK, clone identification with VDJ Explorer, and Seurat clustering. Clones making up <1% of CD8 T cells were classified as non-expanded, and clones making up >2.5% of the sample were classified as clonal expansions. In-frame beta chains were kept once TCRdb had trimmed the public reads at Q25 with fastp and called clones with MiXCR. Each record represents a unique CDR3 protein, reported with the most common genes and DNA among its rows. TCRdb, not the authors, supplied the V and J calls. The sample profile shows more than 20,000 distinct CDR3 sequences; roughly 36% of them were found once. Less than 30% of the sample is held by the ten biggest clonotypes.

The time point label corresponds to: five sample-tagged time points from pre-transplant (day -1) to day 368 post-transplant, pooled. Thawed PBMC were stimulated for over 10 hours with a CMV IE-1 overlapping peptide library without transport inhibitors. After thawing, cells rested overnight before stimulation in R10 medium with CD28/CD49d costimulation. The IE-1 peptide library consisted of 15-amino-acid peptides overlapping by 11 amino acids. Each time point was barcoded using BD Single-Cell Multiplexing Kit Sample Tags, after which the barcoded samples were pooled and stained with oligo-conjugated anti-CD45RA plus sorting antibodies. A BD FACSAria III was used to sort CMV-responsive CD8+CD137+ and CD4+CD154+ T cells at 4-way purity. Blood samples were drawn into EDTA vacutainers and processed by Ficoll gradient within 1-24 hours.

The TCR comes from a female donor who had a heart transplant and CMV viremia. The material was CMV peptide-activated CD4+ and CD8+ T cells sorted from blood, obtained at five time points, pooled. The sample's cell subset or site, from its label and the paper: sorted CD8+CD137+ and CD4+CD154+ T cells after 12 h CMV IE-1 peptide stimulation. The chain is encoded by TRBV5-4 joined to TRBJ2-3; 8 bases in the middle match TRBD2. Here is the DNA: TGTGCCAGCAGCTGGGGGGCAAGCGGGAGCAGCACAGATACGCAGTATTTT. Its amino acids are CASSWGASGSSTDTQYF.